Reported below is one T cell receptor beta chain. Data came from immunoSEQ multiplex PCR; TCRdb stores just in-frame clones and leaves some out. The sample comprises about 120,000 clones, roughly 90% of which are singletons, and roughly 4% rests with the top ten. This specimen comes from a study of T cell responses to AZD1222 COVID-19 vaccine. The CDR3 is 13 residues long. Between the trimmed V and J ends, which lost 5 bases and 4 bases, there was a span of 11 bases. This clonotype was sampled from an adult in good health. The chain recombines TRBV12-3 or TRBV12-4 with TRBJ1-2; maybe TRBD1 (6 bases). The sample consisted of peripheral blood, taken on day 0 of AZD1222 vaccination. The CDR3 here is CASSTDSSYGYTF. The DNA for the CDR3 is TGTGCCAGCAGTACGGACAGCAGCTATGGCTACACCTTC.